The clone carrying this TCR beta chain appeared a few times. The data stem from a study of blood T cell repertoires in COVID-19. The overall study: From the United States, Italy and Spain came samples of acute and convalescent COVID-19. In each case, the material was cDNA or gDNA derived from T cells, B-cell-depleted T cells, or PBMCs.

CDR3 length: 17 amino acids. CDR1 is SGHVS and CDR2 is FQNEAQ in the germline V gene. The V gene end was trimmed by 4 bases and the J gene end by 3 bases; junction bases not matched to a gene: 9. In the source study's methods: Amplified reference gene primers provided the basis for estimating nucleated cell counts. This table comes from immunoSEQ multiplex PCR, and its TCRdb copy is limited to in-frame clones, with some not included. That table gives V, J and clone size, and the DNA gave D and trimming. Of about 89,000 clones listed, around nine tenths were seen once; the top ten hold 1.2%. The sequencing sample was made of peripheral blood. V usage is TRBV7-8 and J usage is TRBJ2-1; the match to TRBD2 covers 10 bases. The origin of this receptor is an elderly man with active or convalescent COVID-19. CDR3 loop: CASSSKPGLANYNEQFF. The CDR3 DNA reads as TGTGCCAGCAGCTCTAAACCGGGACTAGCGAACTACAATGAGCAGTTCTTC. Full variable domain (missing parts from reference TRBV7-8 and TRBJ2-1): GAGVSQSPRYKVAKRGQDVALRCDPISGHVSLFWYQQALGQGPEFLTYFQNEAQLDKSGLPSDRFFAERPEGSVSTLKIQRTQQEDSAVYLCASSSKPGLANYNEQFFGPGTRLTVL.